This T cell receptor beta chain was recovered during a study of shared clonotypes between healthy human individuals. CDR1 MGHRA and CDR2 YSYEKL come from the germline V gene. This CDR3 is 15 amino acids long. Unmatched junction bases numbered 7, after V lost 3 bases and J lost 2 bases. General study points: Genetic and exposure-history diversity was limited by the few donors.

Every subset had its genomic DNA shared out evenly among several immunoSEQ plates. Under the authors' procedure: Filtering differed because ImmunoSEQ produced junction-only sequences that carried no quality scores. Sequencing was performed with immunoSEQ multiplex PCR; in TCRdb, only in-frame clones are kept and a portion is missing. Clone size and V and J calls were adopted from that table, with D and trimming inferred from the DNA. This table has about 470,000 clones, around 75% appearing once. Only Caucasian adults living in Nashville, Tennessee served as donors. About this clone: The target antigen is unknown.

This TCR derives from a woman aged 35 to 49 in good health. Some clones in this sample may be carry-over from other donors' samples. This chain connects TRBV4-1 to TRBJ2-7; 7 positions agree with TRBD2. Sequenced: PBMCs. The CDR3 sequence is CASSHPTSAPYEQYF. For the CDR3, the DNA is TGCGCCAGCAGCCACCCCACTAGCGCTCCCTACGAGCAGTACTTC.